This TCR beta chain is drawn from a study of OX40 agonist ivuxolimab in advanced cancers. The CDR3 runs 15 residues. Germline V gene sequence: CDR1 SGHRS, CDR2 YFSETQ. V gave up 1 base and J gave up 7 bases; unmatched junction bases: 6. Study results and caveats: Some of the lowest clonal expansion was seen in partial responders at 0.1-3.0 mg/kg.

In regard to this clone: What it recognizes is unknown.

TCRdb's copy holds only in-frame clones and misses some; the assay was immunoSEQ multiplex PCR. The table includes around 64,000 clones, more than 80% detected once. The chain uses TRBV5-1 and TRBJ2-2; TRBD2 matches 8 bases. This TCR came from an adult with an advanced solid tumor such as melanoma, head and neck, liver or kidney cancer. The sample in question was CD4+ or CD8+ T cells sorted from blood, obtained in a trial of the OX40 agonist ivuxolimab. CDR3 sequence (DNA): TGCGCCAGCAGCTTGAGAGCGGGAGAGGTCGGGGAGCTGTTTTTT. Its protein is CASSLRAGEVGELFF.